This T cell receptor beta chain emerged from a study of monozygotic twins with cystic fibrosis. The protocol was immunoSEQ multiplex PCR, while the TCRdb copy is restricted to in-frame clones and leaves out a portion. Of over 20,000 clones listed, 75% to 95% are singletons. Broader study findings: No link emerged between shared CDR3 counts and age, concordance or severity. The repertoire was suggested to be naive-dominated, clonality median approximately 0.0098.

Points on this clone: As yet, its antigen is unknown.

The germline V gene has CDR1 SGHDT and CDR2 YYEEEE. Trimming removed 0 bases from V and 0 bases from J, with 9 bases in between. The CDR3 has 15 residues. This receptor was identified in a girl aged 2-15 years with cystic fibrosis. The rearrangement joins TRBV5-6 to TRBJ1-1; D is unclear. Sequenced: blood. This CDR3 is CASSLGWAVNTEAFF. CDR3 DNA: TGTGCCAGCAGCTTGGGTTGGGCCGTGAACACTGAAGCTTTCTTT.